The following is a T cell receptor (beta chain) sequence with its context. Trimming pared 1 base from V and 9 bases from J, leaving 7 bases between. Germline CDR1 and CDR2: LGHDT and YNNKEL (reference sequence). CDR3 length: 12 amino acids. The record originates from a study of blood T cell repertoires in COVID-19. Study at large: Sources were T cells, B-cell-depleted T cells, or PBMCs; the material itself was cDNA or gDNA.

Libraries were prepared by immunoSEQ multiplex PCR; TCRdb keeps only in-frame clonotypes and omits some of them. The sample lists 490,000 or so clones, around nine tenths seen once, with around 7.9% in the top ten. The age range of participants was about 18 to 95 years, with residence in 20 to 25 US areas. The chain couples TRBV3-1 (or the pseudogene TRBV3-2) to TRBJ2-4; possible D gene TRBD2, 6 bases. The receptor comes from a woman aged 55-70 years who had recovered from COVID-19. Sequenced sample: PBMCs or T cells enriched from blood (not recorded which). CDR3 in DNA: TGTGCCAGCAGCCAAGCGGAGGGCATTCAGTACTTC. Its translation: CASSQAEGIQYF.